This TCR beta chain was sequenced for a study of blood T cells in healthy people across ages. This CDR3 is 11 amino acids long. Deletions cut 1 base from V and 6 bases from J, with 4 bases between. Germline values: CDR1 GTSNPN, CDR2 SVGIG (reference sequence). Next came a second PCR, run for about 7 to 12 cycles, which used a sample-barcoded 5' primer along with a J-beta primer mix. The template-switch adaptor, which had 12 random nucleotides, put a tag on each cDNA molecule. One entry per CDR3 protein results from TCRdb running MiXCR on the 5' RACE reads. The sample comprises hundreds of thousands of distinct CDR3 sequences, 25% to 30% of which are singletons, and 17% rests with the top ten. Study-wide results and limits: With unsorted PBMCs, a conclusive comparison of naive versus antigen-experienced cells was not possible.

This clonotype was counted ten times or more. Its antigen is still unknown. The J gene is TRBJ2-1, the V gene TRBV30, with D unresolved. This TCR derives from a woman older than 75 in good health. Sequencing was done on a sample of blood. The CDR3 coding sequence is TGTGCCTGGAGTGGTGCCAATGAGCAGTTCTTC. The encoded protein is CAWSGANEQFF.